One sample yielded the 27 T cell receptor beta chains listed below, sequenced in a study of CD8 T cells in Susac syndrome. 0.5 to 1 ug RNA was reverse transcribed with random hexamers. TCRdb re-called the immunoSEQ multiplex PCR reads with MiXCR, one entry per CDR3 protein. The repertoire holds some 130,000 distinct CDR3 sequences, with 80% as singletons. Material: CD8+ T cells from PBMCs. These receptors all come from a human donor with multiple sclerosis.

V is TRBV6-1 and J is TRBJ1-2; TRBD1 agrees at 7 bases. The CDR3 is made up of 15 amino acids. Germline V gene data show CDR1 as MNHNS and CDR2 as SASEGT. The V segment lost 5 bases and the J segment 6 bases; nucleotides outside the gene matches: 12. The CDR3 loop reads CASSIDRALGDGYTF. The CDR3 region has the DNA TGTGCCAGCAGTATTGACAGGGCCCTGGGCGATGGCTACACCTTC.

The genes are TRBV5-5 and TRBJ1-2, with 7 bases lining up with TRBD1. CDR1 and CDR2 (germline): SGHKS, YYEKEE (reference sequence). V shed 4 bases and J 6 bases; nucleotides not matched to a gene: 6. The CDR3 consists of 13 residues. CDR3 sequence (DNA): TGTGCCAGCAGCGTGACAGGGATCGATGGCTACACCTTC. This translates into CASSVTGIDGYTF. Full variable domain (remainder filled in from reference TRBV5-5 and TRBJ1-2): DAGVTQSPTHLIKTRGQQVTLRCSPISGHKSVSWYQQVLGQGPQFIFQYYEKEERGRGNFPDRFSARQFPNYSSELNVNALLLGDSALYLCASSVTGIDGYTFGSGTRLTVV.

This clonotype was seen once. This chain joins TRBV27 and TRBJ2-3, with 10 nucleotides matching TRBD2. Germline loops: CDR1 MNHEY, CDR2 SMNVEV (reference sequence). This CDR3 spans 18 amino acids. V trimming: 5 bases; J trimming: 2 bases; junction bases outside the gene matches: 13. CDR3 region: CASSQLSLAGSLTDTQYF. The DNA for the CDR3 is TGTGCCAGCAGTCAACTGTCACTAGCGGGGTCCCTCACAGATACGCAGTATTTT.

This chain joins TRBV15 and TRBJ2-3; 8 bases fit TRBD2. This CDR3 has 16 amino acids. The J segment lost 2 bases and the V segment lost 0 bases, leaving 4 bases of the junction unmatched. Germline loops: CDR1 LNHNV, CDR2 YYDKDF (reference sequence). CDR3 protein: CATSRDRAGVTDTQYF. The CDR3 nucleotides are TGTGCCACCAGCAGAGACAGAGCGGGGGTCACAGATACGCAGTATTTT. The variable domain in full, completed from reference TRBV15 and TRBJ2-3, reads DAMVIQNPRYQVTQFGKPVTLSCSQTLNHNVMYWYQQKSSQAPKLLFHYYDKDFNNEADTPDNFQSRRPNTSFCFLDIRSPGLGDTAMYLCATSRDRAGVTDTQYFGPGTRLTVL.

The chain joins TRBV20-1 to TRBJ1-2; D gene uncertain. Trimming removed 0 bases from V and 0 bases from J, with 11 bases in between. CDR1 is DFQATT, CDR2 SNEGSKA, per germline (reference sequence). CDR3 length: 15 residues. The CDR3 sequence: CSARDPGRANYGYTF. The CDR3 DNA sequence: TGCAGTGCTAGAGATCCTGGGAGGGCTAACTATGGCTACACCTTC.

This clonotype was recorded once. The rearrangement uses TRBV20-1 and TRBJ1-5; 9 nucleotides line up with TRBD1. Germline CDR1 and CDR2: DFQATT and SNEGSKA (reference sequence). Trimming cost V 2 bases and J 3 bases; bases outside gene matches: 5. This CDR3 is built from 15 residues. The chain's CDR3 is CSARHRDRDNQPQHF. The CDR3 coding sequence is TGCAGTGCTAGACACCGGGACAGGGACAATCAGCCCCAGCATTTT.

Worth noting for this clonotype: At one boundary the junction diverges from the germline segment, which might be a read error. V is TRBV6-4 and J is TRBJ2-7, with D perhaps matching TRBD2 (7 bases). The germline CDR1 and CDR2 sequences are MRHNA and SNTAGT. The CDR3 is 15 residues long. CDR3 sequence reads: CASTWGGAGVYEQNF. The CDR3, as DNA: TGTGCCAGCACCTGGGGGGGGGCCGGTGTTTACGAGCAGAACTTC.

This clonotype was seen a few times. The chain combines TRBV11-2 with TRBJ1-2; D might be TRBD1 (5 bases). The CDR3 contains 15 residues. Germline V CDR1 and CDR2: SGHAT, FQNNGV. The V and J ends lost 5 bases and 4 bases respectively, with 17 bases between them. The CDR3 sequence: CASSPPRGQGYGYTF. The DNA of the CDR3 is TGTGCCAGCAGCCCCCCCCGGGGCCAGGGCTATGGCTACACCTTC. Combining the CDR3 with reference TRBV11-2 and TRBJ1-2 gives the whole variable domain EAGVAQSPRYKIIEKRQSVAFWCNPISGHATLYWYQQILGQGPKLLIQFQNNGVVDDSQLPKDRFSAERLKGVDSTLKIQPAKLEDSAVYLCASSPPRGQGYGYTFGSGTRLTVV.

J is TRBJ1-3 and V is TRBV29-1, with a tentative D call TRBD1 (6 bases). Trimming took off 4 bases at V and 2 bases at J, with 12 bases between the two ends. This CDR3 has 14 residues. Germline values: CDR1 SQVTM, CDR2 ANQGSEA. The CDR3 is CSVARGQAGNTIYF. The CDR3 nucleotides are TGCAGCGTTGCACGGGGGCAGGCTGGAAACACCATATATTTT.

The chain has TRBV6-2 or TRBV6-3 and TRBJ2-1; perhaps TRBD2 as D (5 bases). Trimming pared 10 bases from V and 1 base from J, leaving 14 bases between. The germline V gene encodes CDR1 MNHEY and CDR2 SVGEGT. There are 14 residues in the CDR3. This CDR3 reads CAISSGLSYNEQFF. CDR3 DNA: TGTGCCATCTCTTCAGGACTTTCCTACAATGAGCAGTTCTTC.

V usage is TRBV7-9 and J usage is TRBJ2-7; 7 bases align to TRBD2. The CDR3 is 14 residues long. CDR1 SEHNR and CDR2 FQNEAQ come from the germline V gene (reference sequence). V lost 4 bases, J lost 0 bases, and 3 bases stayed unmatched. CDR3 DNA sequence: TGTGCCAGCAGCTGGGGGGGATCCTCCTACGAGCAGTACTTC. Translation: CASSWGGSSYEQYF. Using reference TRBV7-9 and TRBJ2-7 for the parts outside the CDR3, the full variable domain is DTGVSQNPRHKITKRGQNVTFRCDPISEHNRLYWYRQTLGQGPEFLTYFQNEAQLEKSRLLSDRFSAERPKGSFSTLEIQRTEQGDSAMYLCASSWGGSSYEQYFGPGTRLTVT.

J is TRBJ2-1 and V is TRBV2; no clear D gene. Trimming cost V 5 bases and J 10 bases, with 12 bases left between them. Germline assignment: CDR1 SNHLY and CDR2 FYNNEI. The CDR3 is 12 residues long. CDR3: CASSFLLTEQFF. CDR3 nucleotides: TGTGCCAGCAGTTTTTTACTAACAGAGCAGTTCTTC. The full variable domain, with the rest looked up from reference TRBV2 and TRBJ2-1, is EPEVTQTPSHQVTQMGQEVILRCVPISNHLYFYWYRQILGQKVEFLVSFYNNEISEKSEIFDDQFSVERPDGSNFTLKIRSTKLEDSAMYFCASSFLLTEQFFGPGTRLTVL.

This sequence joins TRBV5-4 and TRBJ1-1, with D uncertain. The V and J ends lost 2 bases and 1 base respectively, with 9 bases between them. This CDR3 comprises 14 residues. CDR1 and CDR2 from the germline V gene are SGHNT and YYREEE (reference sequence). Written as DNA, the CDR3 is TGTGCCAGCAGCTTTTTAGAGAAGAACACTGAAGCTTTCTTT. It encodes CASSFLEKNTEAFF.

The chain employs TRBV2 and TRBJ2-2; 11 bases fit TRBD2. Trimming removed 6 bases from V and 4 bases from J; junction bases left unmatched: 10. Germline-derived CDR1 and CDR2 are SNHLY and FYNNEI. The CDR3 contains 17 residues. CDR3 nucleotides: TGTGCCAGCAGAGGACCGGGACTAGCGGAAGCCACCGGGGAGCTGTTTTTT. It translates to CASRGPGLAEATGELFF.

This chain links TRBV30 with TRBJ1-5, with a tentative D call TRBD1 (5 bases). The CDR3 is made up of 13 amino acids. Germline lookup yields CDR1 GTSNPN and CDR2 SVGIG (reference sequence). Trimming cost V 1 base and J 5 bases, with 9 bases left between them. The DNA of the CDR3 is TGTGCCTGGAGTGGGCAGGGAGATCAGCCCCAGCATTTT. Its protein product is CAWSGQGDQPQHF.

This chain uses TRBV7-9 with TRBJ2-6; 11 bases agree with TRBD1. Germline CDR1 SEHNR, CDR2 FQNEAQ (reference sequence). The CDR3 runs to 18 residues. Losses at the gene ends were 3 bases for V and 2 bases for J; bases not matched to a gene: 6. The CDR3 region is CASSLAGQGAAGANVLTF. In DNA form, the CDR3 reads TGTGCCAGCAGCTTGGCCGGACAGGGGGCTGCTGGGGCCAACGTCCTGACTTTC.

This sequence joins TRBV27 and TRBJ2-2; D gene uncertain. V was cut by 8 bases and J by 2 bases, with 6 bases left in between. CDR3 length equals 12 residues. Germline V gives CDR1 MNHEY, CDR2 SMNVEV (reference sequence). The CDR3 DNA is TGTGCCAGCGGATTTAACACCGGGGAGCTGTTTTTT. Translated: CASGFNTGELFF.

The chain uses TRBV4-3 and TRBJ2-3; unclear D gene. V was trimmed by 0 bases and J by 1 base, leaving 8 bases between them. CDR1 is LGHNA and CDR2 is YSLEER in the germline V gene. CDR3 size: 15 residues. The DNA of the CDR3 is TGCGCCAGCAGCCAAGATAAGGGTGGCACAGATACGCAGTATTTT. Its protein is CASSQDKGGTDTQYF.

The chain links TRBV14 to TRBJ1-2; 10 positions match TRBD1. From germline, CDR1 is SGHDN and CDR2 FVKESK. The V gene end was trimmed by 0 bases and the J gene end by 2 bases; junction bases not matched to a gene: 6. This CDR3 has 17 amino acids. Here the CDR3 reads CASSQDRGTGANYGYTF. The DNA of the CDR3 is TGTGCCAGCAGCCAAGATCGGGGGACAGGGGCAAACTATGGCTACACCTTC.

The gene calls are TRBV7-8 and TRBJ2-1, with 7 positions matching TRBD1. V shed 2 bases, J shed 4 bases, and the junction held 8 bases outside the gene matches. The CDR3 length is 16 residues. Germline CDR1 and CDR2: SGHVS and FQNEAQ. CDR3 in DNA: TGTGCCAGCAGCTTATTGGCCTGGGACAGATACAATGAGCAGTTCTTC. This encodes CASSLLAWDRYNEQFF. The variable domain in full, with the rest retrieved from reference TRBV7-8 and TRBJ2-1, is GAGVSQSPRYKVAKRGQDVALRCDPISGHVSLFWYQQALGQGPEFLTYFQNEAQLDKSGLPSDRFFAERPEGSVSTLKIQRTQQEDSAVYLCASSLLAWDRYNEQFFGPGTRLTVL.

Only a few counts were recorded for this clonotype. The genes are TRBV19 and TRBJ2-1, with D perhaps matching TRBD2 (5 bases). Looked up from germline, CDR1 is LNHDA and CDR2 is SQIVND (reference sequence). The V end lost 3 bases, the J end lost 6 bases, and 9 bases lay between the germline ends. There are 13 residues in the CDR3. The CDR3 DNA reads TGTGCCAGTAGTATGGCCGGACTCAATGAGCAGTTCTTC. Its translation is CASSMAGLNEQFF.

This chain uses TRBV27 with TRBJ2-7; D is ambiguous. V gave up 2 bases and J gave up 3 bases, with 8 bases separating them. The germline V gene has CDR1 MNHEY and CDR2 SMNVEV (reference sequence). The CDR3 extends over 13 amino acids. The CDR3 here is CASSLTVNYEQYV. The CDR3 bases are TGTGCCAGCAGTTTAACTGTCAACTACGAGCAGTACGTC.

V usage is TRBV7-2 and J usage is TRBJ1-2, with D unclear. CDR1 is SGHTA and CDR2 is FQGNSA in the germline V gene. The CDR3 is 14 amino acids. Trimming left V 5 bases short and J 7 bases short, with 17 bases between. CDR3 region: CASSPWTATRGYTF. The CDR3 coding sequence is TGTGCCAGCAGCCCTTGGACGGCTACGCGTGGCTACACCTTC.

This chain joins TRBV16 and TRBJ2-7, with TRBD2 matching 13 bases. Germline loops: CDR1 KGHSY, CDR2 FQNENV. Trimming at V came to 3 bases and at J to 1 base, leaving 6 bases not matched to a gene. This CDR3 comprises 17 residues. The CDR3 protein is CASSQQTSGGSSYEQYF. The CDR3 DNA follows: TGTGCCAGCAGCCAGCAGACTAGCGGGGGGTCTTCCTACGAGCAGTACTTC.

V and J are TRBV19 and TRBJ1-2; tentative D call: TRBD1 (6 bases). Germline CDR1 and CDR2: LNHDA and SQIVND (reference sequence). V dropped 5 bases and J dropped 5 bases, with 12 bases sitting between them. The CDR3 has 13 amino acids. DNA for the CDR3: TGTGCCAGTAGTTTCCGGGACACTTATGGCTACACCTTC. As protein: CASSFRDTYGYTF.

DNA for the CDR3: TGCAGCGTTGGGAAAGAGAACTACAATGAGCAGTTCTTC. Translated, it gives CSVGKENYNEQFF. This chain uses TRBV29-1 with TRBJ2-1; D is undetermined. CDR1 and CDR2 from the germline V gene are SQVTM and ANQGSEA. The CDR3 length is 13 residues. V lost 4 bases, J lost 3 bases, and 10 bases lay in between.

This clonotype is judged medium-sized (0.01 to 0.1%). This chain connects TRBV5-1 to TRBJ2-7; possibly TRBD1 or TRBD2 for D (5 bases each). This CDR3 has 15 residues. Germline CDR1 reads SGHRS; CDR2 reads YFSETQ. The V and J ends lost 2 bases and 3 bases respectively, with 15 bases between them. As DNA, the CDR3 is TGCGCCAGCAGCTTCGGGGACCCCGGACGCTACGAGCAGTACTTC. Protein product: CASSFGDPGRYEQYF.